The sequence of this T cell receptor beta chain was determined in a study of blood T cell repertoires in COVID-19. Study in general: Samples came from the United States, Italy and Spain, spanning acute and convalescent COVID-19. Sample material is recorded as cDNA or gDNA derived from T cells, B-cell-depleted T cells, or PBMCs.

Seattle's enrolled individuals joined amid active infection and were then monitored longitudinally. Authors' data handling: Reference gene primer amplification yielded estimated nucleated cell counts. TCRdb keeps only in-frame clones here, not all; method: immunoSEQ multiplex PCR. The D gene and trimming were derived from the DNA, and the V and J assignments and clone size from that table. This table holds 250,000 to 350,000 clones, almost 90% found once. This CDR3 region has 15 residues. Germline CDR1 is MDHEN and CDR2 is SYDVKM. V lost 7 bases and J 7 bases, leaving 19 bases between the germline ends.

Sequenced material: peripheral blood. The genes are TRBV28 and TRBJ2-2, with D possibly TRBD2 on 6 matching bases. The sequence was obtained from a woman in her twenties or thirties with COVID-19, enrolled during active disease. The CDR3 reads CASTLRGAGDGELFF. The CDR3 nucleotides read TGTGCCAGCACCCTCCGCGGGGCCGGCGACGGGGAGCTGTTTTTT.